This T cell receptor (beta chain) was sequenced for a study of blood T cells in healthy people across ages. Alongside a J-beta primer mix, a sample-barcoded 5' primer served in a second PCR lasting 7 to 11 cycles. TCRdb re-analysed the 5' RACE reads in MiXCR, keeping a single row per CDR3 protein. The data contain approximately 1.5 million distinct CDR3 sequences, roughly two fifths of them singletons. Trimming stripped 2 bases from V and 2 bases from J, with 14 bases between. In germline, CDR1 is SGHTA, CDR2 FQGTGA. The CDR3 totals 16 residues. The receptor's source is a woman in her late teens or twenties in good health. Sequenced: blood. This sequence joins TRBV7-3 and TRBJ2-3; D perhaps matches TRBD2 (7 bases). The CDR3 sequence: CASSLAGAGSTDTQYF. DNA of the CDR3: TGTGCCAGCAGCTTAGCGGGGGCGGGGTCCACAGATACGCAGTATTTT.